The text below deals with one T cell receptor (beta chain). No antigen is known for it. No qualities accompany the bases; no much larger clone lies one base away. Enrolling through a virtual design, the prospective study's participants ranged in age from roughly 18 to 100 years and lived across about two dozen United States geographic areas. To assign participants to cohorts, the prospective study relied on clinical history that participants themselves reported in a screening survey and a study questionnaire. Each participant in the prospective study had whole blood, serum and a nasopharyngeal or oropharyngeal swab collected by mobile phlebotomists. Prospective study participants could optionally give additional blood draws and questionnaires over an approximately 2-month period. Blood samples from the prospective study were shipped frozen or at room temperature prior to DNA extraction. The CDR1 and CDR2 encoded by the germline V gene (reference sequence) are SGHKS and YYEKEE. V is reduced by 2 bases and J by 3 bases, leaving a spacing of 6 bases between them. The CDR3 measures 13 amino acids from cysteine to phenylalanine. CDR3 DNA only is kept here, 39 bases in frame from base 1.

The immunoSEQ Assay, a bias-controlled multiplex PCR, was used to amplify TCRbeta CDR3 regions from genomic DNA. In the original analysis: The number of nucleated cells in each sample was estimated from the amplification of reference gene primers within the assay. To quantify the absolute abundance of each unique TCRbeta CDR3 rearrangement, sequence reads were collapsed and filtered. For each sample, productive Simpson clonality was calculated as the square root of Simpson's diversity index over productive rearrangements. TCRdb provides this immuneACCESS table in a form limited to in-frame rearrangements. Some clones are lacking; in checked studies, under half of them reflect an unresolved V gene, and why the rest are absent is not known. V, J and clone size are those of that table, while D and trimming were read from the DNA. The sample table records some 460,000 clones; about 90% of these occur just once. The top ten clones comprise roughly 1.9% of the sample.

These data come from a study of blood T cell repertoires in COVID-19 (dated by TCRdb to 2019 to 2021). At the level of the whole study: Samples covering the acute and convalescent phases of COVID-19 were provided by collaborators in the United States, Italy and Spain. Where available, HLA class I and class II types were obtained from metadata supplied by the sample provider rather than from assay-based typing. Subjects who had been exposed to COVID-19, were actively infected with it, or had recovered from it provided the deeply sampled blood TCRbeta repertoires that made up the dataset. Samples were obtained from the ongoing ImmuneRACE study (first 160 participants) and from 1,254 subjects provided by 6 global collaborators. Nearly every sample came with metadata listing a de-identified subject ID, COVID-19 status, age in years and sex. The material from the prospective study consisted of cDNA or gDNA derived from T cells, B-cell-depleted T cells, or PBMCs. The repertoires were made available in a free public database intended to serve as a resource for research on the immune response to SARS-CoV-2. The paper's findings and limits, for the study overall: The amount of clinical and demographic metadata varied by source and participant and was provided uncurated.

The sequence came from a woman between 18 and 30 years old with acute COVID-19. Recombination connected TRBV5-5 to TRBJ1-5; no D gene call is confident. Material: PBMCs or T cells enriched from blood (not recorded which). The sequence in DNA is TGTGCCAGCAGCTTTAATCCCAATCAGCCCCAGCATTTT. It codes for CASSFNPNQPQHF.